The clone carrying this T cell receptor (beta chain) was counted at least ten times. This sample was included in a study of T cells in Graves' hyperthyroidism and ophthalmopathy. Overall study: Peripheral blood draws took place at initial diagnosis, ahead of any treatment.

The study excluded patients with uncontrolled infection, other autoimmune disease, pregnancy or lactation. The PBMCs were sourced from fresh peripheral blood (around 10 ml). Amplified regions were TCR beta CDR3 sequences from RNA transcripts. First-round RT-PCR with HTBI primers amplified the TCR CDR3 region. TCRdb recomputed calls from the multiplex PCR reads with MiXCR, one row per CDR3 protein. The sample lists hundreds of thousands of distinct CDR3 sequences, over 12% seen once, with about 3.9% in the top ten. This TCR was sampled from a woman aged 40 to 50 with Graves' ophthalmopathy. Sequencing input: blood.

The CDR3 coding sequence is TGCAGTGCTACCCGGGGGCTAGCGGAGTACGAGCAGTACTTC. This encodes CSATRGLAEYEQYF. This rearrangement joins TRBV20-1 to TRBJ2-7; D might be TRBD2 (7 bases). Trimming cost V 4 bases and J 4 bases, with 17 bases left between them. Germline V gene sequence: CDR1 DFQATT, CDR2 SNEGSKA (reference sequence). This CDR3 has 14 residues.